Below are 27 T cell receptor beta chains sequenced from a single sample in a study of T cell repertoires in cytomegalovirus infection. TCRdb reprocessed the reads via MiXCR and lists one record per CDR3 protein. The sample contains hundreds of thousands of distinct CDR3 sequences, 17% of which appear only once. Sequencing was performed on PBMCs. The source is a human donor in good health (CMV status not recorded). Some clones in this sample may be carry-over from other donors' samples.

In the case of this clonotype: A single base separates this from a much larger clone, so it may be a read error. The DNA of the CDR3 is TGTGCCAGCTCACCAGGAGGGTGGGGGTCTGAAGCTTTCTTT. Protein product: CASSPGGWGSEAFF. V gene TRBV18 combines with J gene TRBJ1-1; D possibly corresponds to TRBD1 (5 bases). The length of the CDR3 is 14 residues. Germline assignment: CDR1 KGHSH and CDR2 LQKENI. Deletions cut 2 bases from V and 6 bases from J, with 13 bases between.

This clonotype was found many times. This chain joins TRBV11-2 and TRBJ1-3, with D unresolved. The CDR3 has 18 amino acids. Germline-derived CDR1 and CDR2 are SGHAT and FQNNGV. V was trimmed by 1 base and J by 0 bases, leaving 16 bases between them. CDR3 amino acids: CASSLGRGRGHSGNTIYF. The CDR3 DNA is TGTGCCAGCAGCTTAGGGCGCGGTCGAGGTCACTCTGGAAACACCATATATTTT.

The chain carries TRBV4-3 and TRBJ2-2, with D possibly being TRBD1 (5 bases). The CDR3 loop spans 17 amino acids. Germline V gene lookup returns CDR1 LGHNA and CDR2 YSLEER. V was shortened by 4 bases and J by 7 bases, with 22 bases between the two germline ends. CDR3 loop: CASSPKPQTETVGELFF. The CDR3 DNA reads TGCGCCAGCAGCCCCAAACCCCAGACAGAGACTGTCGGGGAGCTGTTTTTT.

A few counts support this clonotype. V usage is TRBV12-3 or TRBV12-4 and J usage is TRBJ1-2, with 10 bases aligning to TRBD1. The CDR3 consists of 17 residues. J gave up 4 bases and V 2 bases, and 10 bases lay outside the gene matches. The CDR3 spells CASSLRSGGQGFYGYTF. CDR3 coding DNA: TGTGCCAGCAGTTTACGGAGTGGGGGACAGGGGTTCTATGGCTACACCTTC.

This clonotype was seen more than once but under ten times. The V call is TRBV7-2, the J call TRBJ2-1; 8 positions match TRBD1. This CDR3 has 17 residues. CDR1 and CDR2 (germline): SGHTA, FQGNSA. V lost 4 bases, J lost 9 bases, and 17 bases stayed unmatched. The CDR3 reads CASSSSGGAVLAGEQFF. CDR3 DNA: TGTGCCAGCAGCTCCTCAGGGGGCGCAGTTCTTGCTGGTGAGCAGTTCTTC.

This clonotype was seen repeatedly, ten times or more. The chain joins TRBV10-3 to TRBJ1-2; D is perhaps TRBD1 (5 bases). CDR1 ENHRY and CDR2 SYGVKD come from the germline V gene. This CDR3 spans 13 amino acids. Trimming took off 1 base at V and 6 bases at J, with 9 bases between the two ends. CDR3 coding DNA: TGTGCCATCAGTGAGTTAGGGGCGGATGGCTACACCTTC. It encodes CAISELGADGYTF.

This clonotype appeared many times. The rearrangement links TRBV15 to TRBJ2-7, with D uncertain. The CDR3 is made up of 16 amino acids. The V end lost 1 base, the J end lost 3 bases, and 16 bases lay between the germline ends. CDR1 and CDR2 from the germline V gene are LNHNV and YYDKDF (reference sequence). The CDR3 DNA follows: TGTGCCACCAGCAGAGCGGTGGGGTATAGGATCTACGAGCAGTACTTC. It translates to CATSRAVGYRIYEQYF.

This clonotype came up many times. V is TRBV28 and J is TRBJ2-7; 7 nucleotides match TRBD1. This CDR3 contains 16 residues. V shed 1 base, J shed 0 bases, and the junction held 6 bases outside the gene matches. The germline V gene encodes CDR1 MDHEN and CDR2 SYDVKM. CDR3 residues: CASSLSPDRSSYEQYF. CDR3 nucleotide sequence: TGTGCCAGCAGTTTATCCCCGGACAGGAGCTCCTACGAGCAGTACTTC.

This clonotype came up many times. The rearrangement uses TRBV7-9 and TRBJ2-1; the D gene could be TRBD1 or TRBD2 (7 bases each). The CDR3 has 17 amino acids. Germline CDR1 is SEHNR and CDR2 is FQNEAQ (reference sequence). V lost 5 bases and J 3 bases, leaving 20 bases between the germline ends. In DNA, the CDR3 is TGTGCCAGCAGCCCGCGATCCCAGGGGGGGATCTACAATGAGCAGTTCTTC. Its translation: CASSPRSQGGIYNEQFF.

The chain is built from TRBV28 and TRBJ2-7; the match to TRBD1 covers 7 bases. Germline values: CDR1 MDHEN, CDR2 SYDVKM. The CDR3 covers 12 residues. V trimming: 7 bases; J trimming: 3 bases; junction bases outside the gene matches: 3. CDR3 region: CASNNRGYEQYF. CDR3 coding DNA: TGTGCCAGCAATAACAGGGGCTACGAGCAGTACTTC. Based on the CDR3 plus reference TRBV28 and TRBJ2-7, the full variable domain is DVKVTQSSRYLVKRTGEKVFLECVQDMDHENMFWYRQDPGLGLRLIYFSYDVKMKEKGDIPEGYSVSREKKERFSLILESASTNQTSMYLCASNNRGYEQYFGPGTRLTVT.

This clonotype has just a few counts. V gene TRBV7-9 combines with J gene TRBJ1-2, with D unclear. The CDR3 covers 12 residues. Germline assignment: CDR1 SEHNR and CDR2 FQNEAQ (reference sequence). Trimming took 8 bases from V and 8 from J, leaving 15 bases between them. The CDR3 is CASALDRTGYTF. CDR3 DNA: TGTGCCAGCGCCCTCGACCGGACCGGCTACACCTTC.

The chain has TRBV23-1 and TRBJ1-6; no reliable D call. TRBV23-1 is an ORF, with its function uncertain. V was pared by 3 bases and J by 8 bases, with 5 bases between. There are 12 residues in the CDR3. The CDR3 bases are TGCGCCAGCAGTCACCATGATTCACCCCTCCACTTT. Its translation is CASSHHDSPLHF.

This clonotype was counted ten times or more. The V and J genes are TRBV4-1 and TRBJ1-1; a weak D match, TRBD1 (6 bases). V was trimmed by 4 bases and J by 10 bases, leaving 25 bases between them. Germline loops: CDR1 MGHRA, CDR2 YSYEKL. This CDR3 is 16 amino acids long. As DNA, the CDR3 is TGCGCCAGCAGCCCGACCTCCGGGACAAGGTCCTCTGCAGCTTTCTTT. It translates to CASSPTSGTRSSAAFF.

This clonotype showed up just a few times. V usage is TRBV6-1 and J usage is TRBJ1-5; tentative D call: TRBD1 (6 bases). Per the germline V gene, CDR1 is MNHNS and CDR2 is SASEGT. CDR3 length: 16 residues. Trimming stripped 7 bases from V and 3 bases from J, with 19 bases between. The DNA for the CDR3 is TGTGCCAGCAACACCCAAGGACAGCGGCACAATCAGCCCCAGCATTTT. This codes for CASNTQGQRHNQPQHF.

This clonotype was counted a few times. The chain combines TRBV6-2 or TRBV6-3 with TRBJ2-3; possible D gene TRBD1, 5 bases. Trimming took 0 bases from V and 1 from J, leaving 11 bases between them. From germline, CDR1 is MNHEY and CDR2 SVGEGT. This CDR3 has 16 amino acids. The CDR3 nucleotides read TGTGCCAGCAGTTACTCGCAGGGTCTGGGCACAGATACGCAGTATTTT. It codes for CASSYSQGLGTDTQYF.

This clonotype appeared a few times. The J gene is TRBJ2-3, the V gene TRBV20-1, with TRBD2 matching over 8 bases. Per germline, CDR1 DFQATT and CDR2 SNEGSKA (reference sequence). This CDR3 is 15 amino acids long. V was clipped by 3 bases and J by 5 bases; unmatched bases: 10. The CDR3, as DNA: TGCAGTGCTAGCACCCGGGAGGGGCGGATAGATACGCAGTATTTT. Amino acids: CSASTREGRIDTQYF.

The chain has TRBV27 and TRBJ1-1, with D tentatively TRBD1 (5 bases). V lost 8 bases to trimming and J lost 6 bases, with 16 bases between them. This CDR3 region has 13 residues. Germline values: CDR1 MNHEY, CDR2 SMNVEV (reference sequence). The CDR3 loop reads CASAHPGVSEAFF. The CDR3 region has the DNA TGTGCCAGCGCCCACCCGGGGGTGTCTGAAGCTTTCTTT.

The chain joins TRBV20-1 to TRBJ2-3; 9 bases line up with TRBD2. Germline V lookup: CDR1 DFQATT, CDR2 SNEGSKA (reference sequence). The CDR3 sequence is 16 residues long. After removal of 3 bases from V and 1 base from J, the junction contained 8 bases not matched to a gene. CDR3 DNA sequence: TGCAGTGCTAGGTTGCTAGCGGGGCCTCGCACAGATACGCAGTATTTT. It codes for CSARLLAGPRTDTQYF.

The V and J genes are TRBV4-1 and TRBJ2-2; 8 bases fit TRBD1. The CDR3 is 15 residues long. The germline V gene has CDR1 MGHRA and CDR2 YSYEKL. Trimming took 4 bases from V and 2 from J; bases not matched to a gene: 3. As DNA, the CDR3 is TGCGCCAGCAGCCGAGCAGGGGGCAACACCGGGGAGCTGTTTTTT. Translation gives CASSRAGGNTGELFF.

This clonotype was found many times. Here the CDR3 DNA reads TGTGCCAGCAGCTTAGTCGGGAAAGATACGCAGTATTTT. This gives the protein CASSLVGKDTQYF. The chain has TRBV7-9 and TRBJ2-3; maybe TRBD2 (5 bases). The CDR3 totals 13 residues. The germline V gene has CDR1 SEHNR and CDR2 FQNEAQ (reference sequence). The V end lost 1 base, the J end lost 5 bases, and 7 bases lay between the germline ends.

This clonotype was counted at least ten times. V is TRBV7-2 and J is TRBJ2-7; the D is unclear. Germline values: CDR1 SGHTA, CDR2 FQGNSA. Trimming shortened V by 5 bases and J by 4 bases, and 9 bases separated the two germline ends. The length of the CDR3 is 12 residues. The CDR3 nucleotides are TGTGCCAGCAGCCAACTTCTTTACGAGCAGTACTTC. This gives the protein CASSQLLYEQYF.

The chain couples TRBV11-2 to TRBJ2-3, with 7 bases matching TRBD1. CDR1 and CDR2 (germline): SGHAT, FQNNGV. This CDR3 has 16 residues. The junction had 10 bases not matched to a gene; V was cut back by 5 bases and J by 2 bases. The CDR3 sequence: CASSLGAGGVTDTQYF. CDR3 bases: TGTGCCAGCAGCCTAGGGGCAGGGGGAGTCACAGATACGCAGTATTTT.

The CDR3 region has the DNA TGTGCCAGCAGTTCATACCCGGGACAGGGGTCCTACGAGCAGTACTTC. This sequence encodes CASSSYPGQGSYEQYF. The chain links TRBV12-3 or TRBV12-4 to TRBJ2-7; TRBD1 aligns across 10 bases. The junction had 7 bases not matched to a gene; V was cut back by 4 bases and J by 1 base. The length of the CDR3 is 16 residues.

The rearrangement joins TRBV2 to TRBJ2-7, with D unclear. V dropped 0 bases and J dropped 6 bases, with 12 bases sitting between them. The CDR3 has 14 residues. Germline assignment: CDR1 SNHLY and CDR2 FYNNEI. The CDR3 DNA sequence: TGTGCCAGCAGTGAAGCCCAGGCTCCGGGCGAGCAGTACTTC. Protein: CASSEAQAPGEQYF.

This chain uses TRBV5-1 with TRBJ2-6; D unresolved. In germline, CDR1 is SGHRS, CDR2 YFSETQ. V lost 0 bases, J lost 0 bases, and 7 bases lay in between. This CDR3 contains 16 residues. Here the CDR3 reads CASSLVVNSGANVLTF. CDR3 nucleotides: TGCGCCAGCAGCTTGGTGGTAAACTCTGGGGCCAACGTCCTGACTTTC.

This clonotype has only a few counts. The rearrangement uses TRBV10-3 and TRBJ2-6; D is ambiguous. The CDR3 length is 16 residues. V was trimmed by 4 bases and J by 0 bases, leaving 10 bases between them. Per germline, CDR1 ENHRY and CDR2 SYGVKD. Here the CDR3 reads CAISVGESSGANVLTF. The CDR3 DNA is TGTGCCATCAGTGTTGGGGAAAGCTCTGGGGCCAACGTCCTGACTTTC.

This clonotype was observed a few times. This chain connects TRBV25-1 to TRBJ1-4, with 9 bases matching TRBD1. The germline V gene has CDR1 MGHDK and CDR2 SYGVNS. There are 15 residues in the CDR3. Unmatched junction bases numbered 4, after V lost 3 bases and J lost 5 bases. CDR3 protein: CASSDSGTGNEKLFF. In nucleotides, the CDR3 is TGTGCCAGCAGTGACTCCGGGACAGGGAATGAAAAACTGTTTTTT.